This T cell receptor (beta chain) originates from a study of T cells in Graves' hyperthyroidism and ophthalmopathy. As regards this clonotype: No antigen is known for it.

Patients were excluded because of uncontrolled infection, other autoimmune disease, pregnancy or lactation. Study results and caveats: A median 6.5 months before onset, the model predicted ophthalmopathy. Blood also held most thyroid clonotypes expanded beyond 0.001. Ophthalmopathy could be told apart from stable hyperthyroidism with a 13 V-J model.

Trimming removed 9 bases from V and 3 bases from J, with 18 bases in between. The CDR3 covers 16 residues. CDR1 LNHDA and CDR2 SQIVND come from the germline V gene (reference sequence). TCR beta CDR3 region amplification was performed from RNA transcripts. First-round RT-PCR targeting the TCR CDR3 was performed with the HTBI primer set. TCRdb itself ran the multiplex PCR reads through MiXCR, one entry per CDR3 protein. The table includes about 640,000 distinct CDR3 sequences, roughly 45% detected once. This sequence originates from an adult man with Graves' disease, either hyperthyroidism or ophthalmopathy (not recorded which). Sequencing was performed on peripheral blood or thyroid tissue (not recorded which). V usage is TRBV19 and J usage is TRBJ1-6, with D possibly being TRBD1 (5 bases). The DNA of the CDR3 is TGTGCCAGCAGTTTAAAGGGGTTCCTCTATAATTCACCCCTCCACTTT. Encoded protein: CASSLKGFLYNSPLHF.